This passage covers 2 T cell receptor beta chains from one sample sequenced in a study of cytomegalovirus exposure and HLA in healthy donors. 60 Vbeta and 13 Jbeta primers were used in PCR. The method was immunoSEQ multiplex PCR; TCRdb's version includes in-frame clones alone and lacks a portion of them. The repertoire holds under 200,000 clones, with over 80% as singletons. Material: PBMCs. These receptor sequences come from a man aged 35 to 55 in good health and CMV-seropositive.

In this sample, this clone turned up a few times. The chain couples TRBV19 to TRBJ1-5, with 12 bases identical to TRBD1. The length of the CDR3 is 22 residues. V dropped 6 bases and J dropped 1; count of bases not matched to a gene: 22. Germline assignment: CDR1 LNHDA and CDR2 SQIVND (reference sequence). CDR3 sequence reads: CASSSGTHRDRGRRVSNQPQHF. In DNA, the CDR3 is TGTGCCAGTAGCTCCGGAACCCACCGGGACAGGGGGCGTAGGGTAAGCAATCAGCCCCAGCATTTT.

The chain employs TRBV5-1 and TRBJ2-3; 9 positions agree with TRBD1. The CDR3 extends over 15 amino acids. The germline V gene has CDR1 SGHRS and CDR2 YFSETQ. J was trimmed by 2 bases and V by 1 base; bases with no gene match: 2. The CDR3 reads CASSLTGGHTDTQYF. The CDR3 DNA is TGCGCCAGCAGCTTGACAGGGGGCCACACAGATACGCAGTATTTT.